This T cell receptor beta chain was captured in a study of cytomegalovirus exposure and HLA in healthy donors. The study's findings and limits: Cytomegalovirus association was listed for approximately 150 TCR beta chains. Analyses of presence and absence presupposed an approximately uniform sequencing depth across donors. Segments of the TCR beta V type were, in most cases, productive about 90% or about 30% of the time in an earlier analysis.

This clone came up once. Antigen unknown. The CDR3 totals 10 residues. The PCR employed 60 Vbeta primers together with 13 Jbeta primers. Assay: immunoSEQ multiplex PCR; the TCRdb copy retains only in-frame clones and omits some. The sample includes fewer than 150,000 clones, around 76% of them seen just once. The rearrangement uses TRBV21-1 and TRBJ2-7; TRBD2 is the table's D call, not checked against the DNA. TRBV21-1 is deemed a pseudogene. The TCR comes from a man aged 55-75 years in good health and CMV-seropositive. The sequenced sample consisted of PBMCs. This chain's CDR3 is CASSKKPKYF. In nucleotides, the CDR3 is TGTGCCAGCAGCAAAAAGCCGAAGTACTTC.